One and the same sample provided the 8 T cell receptor beta chains below, sequenced in a study of T cells in pancreatic ductal adenocarcinoma. No neoadjuvant therapy was given to the selected pancreatic ductal adenocarcinoma patients before their surgery. This table comes from immunoSEQ multiplex PCR, and its TCRdb copy is limited to in-frame clones, with some not included. The sample contains around 100,000 clones, about 95% of which appear only once. The sequenced sample consisted of PBMCs. All receptors derive from a human donor with pancreatic ductal adenocarcinoma.

The chain joins TRBV2 to TRBJ2-3, with TRBD1 matching over 8 bases. V was clipped by 6 bases and J by 4 bases; unmatched bases: 12. Looked up from germline, CDR1 is SNHLY and CDR2 is FYNNEI. This CDR3 is built from 16 residues. CDR3 protein: CASRATGGSGADTQYF. CDR3 DNA sequence: TGTGCCAGCAGAGCAACAGGGGGAAGCGGCGCAGATACGCAGTATTTT.

The genes are TRBV30 and TRBJ1-2; D is possibly TRBD1 (6 bases). Trimming removed 3 bases from V and 4 bases from J, with 12 bases in between. Germline V gene data show CDR1 as GTSNPN and CDR2 as SVGIG (reference sequence). The CDR3 consists of 13 residues. The CDR3 coding sequence is TGTGCCTGGAGGAGGACAGAAGCCTATGGCTACACCTTC. Protein sequence: CAWRRTEAYGYTF.

V is TRBV19 and J is TRBJ2-1; D may be TRBD2 (6 bases). This CDR3 contains 15 residues. The V end lost 4 bases, the J end lost 6 bases, and 16 bases lay between the germline ends. From germline, CDR1 is LNHDA and CDR2 SQIVND (reference sequence). CDR3 in amino acids: CASSNFGGGANEQFF. Written as DNA, the CDR3 is TGTGCCAGTAGTAACTTCGGGGGAGGAGCCAATGAGCAGTTCTTC.

This clone was found once. The chain recombines TRBV29-1 with TRBJ2-7; 7 bases line up with TRBD1. Trimming at V came to 7 bases and at J to 8 bases, leaving 11 bases not matched to a gene. The CDR3 is made up of 12 amino acids. The germline gives CDR1 SQVTM, CDR2 ANQGSEA. The CDR3 bases are TGCAGCGGAGGTACAGGGGCAAACAAGCAGTACTTC. It is translated as CSGGTGANKQYF.

The chain couples TRBV7-9 to TRBJ2-7; TRBD1 agrees at 10 bases. This CDR3 is built from 15 residues. J lost 3 bases, V lost 5 bases, and 7 bases had no gene match. Germline assignment: CDR1 SEHNR and CDR2 FQNEAQ (reference sequence). In DNA form, the CDR3 reads TGTGCCAGCAGCGCCGACAGGGGGCAGGGCTACGAGCAGTACTTC. Translation: CASSADRGQGYEQYF.

This clone was observed a few times. J is TRBJ2-1 and V is TRBV6-5; 12 nucleotides align to TRBD2. The CDR3 is 15 amino acids. With V trimmed by 4 bases and J by 8 bases, 6 bases remained unmatched. Germline V gene sequence: CDR1 MNHEY, CDR2 SVGAGI. CDR3 region: CASSSLAGGIYEQFF. The CDR3 nucleotides read TGTGCCAGCAGTTCCCTAGCGGGAGGGATATATGAGCAGTTCTTC.

The gene calls are TRBV6-5 and TRBJ2-5; no reliable D call. V was clipped by 4 bases and J by 5 bases, with 14 bases between them. This CDR3 is 14 amino acids long. Germline V gene lookup returns CDR1 MNHEY and CDR2 SVGAGI. CDR3 region: CASSSTETGETQYF. CDR3 nucleotides: TGTGCCAGCAGTTCCACAGAAACTGGGGAGACCCAGTACTTC.

This chain uses TRBV5-1 with TRBJ1-2; D might be TRBD1 (6 bases). Trimming removed 1 base from V and 4 bases from J, with 11 bases in between. This CDR3 region has 14 residues. The germline V gene encodes CDR1 SGHRS and CDR2 YFSETQ. The CDR3 sequence is CASSLNQGSYGYTF. Here the CDR3 DNA reads TGCGCCAGCAGCTTGAACCAGGGGAGCTATGGCTACACCTTC. The full variable domain, in which reference TRBV5-1 and TRBJ1-2 provide the parts outside the CDR3, is KAGVTQTPRYLIKTRGQQVTLSCSPISGHRSVSWYQQTPGQGLQFLFEYFSETQRNKGNFPGRFSGRQFSNSRSEMNVSTLELGDSALYLCASSLNQGSYGYTFGSGTRLTVV.